This T cell receptor (beta chain) was identified during a study of shared clonotypes between healthy human individuals. The V gene lost 5 bases and the J gene lost 2 bases, with 8 bases spanning the gap. CDR1 is SGHTA, CDR2 FQGTGA, per germline. The CDR3 is 13 residues long. Assay used: immunoSEQ multiplex PCR; TCRdb lists only in-frame clones, some missing. The sample includes some 2 million clones, 90% to 95% of them seen just once. The J gene is TRBJ2-3, the V gene TRBV7-3; tentatively, D is TRBD1 or TRBD2 (5 bases each). The sequenced material came from naive CD4+ T cells sorted from blood. The subset denotes: CD45RA+ positively selected. The sequence was obtained from a man aged 18 to 29 in good health. CDR3 amino acids: CASSRDPTDTQYF. CDR3 coding DNA: TGTGCCAGCAGCCGGGACCCCACAGATACGCAGTATTTT.